This T cell receptor (beta chain) was sequenced in a study of blood T cell repertoires in COVID-19. Study-level background: There were acute and convalescent COVID-19 samples, and they came from the United States, Italy and Spain. From T cells, B-cell-depleted T cells, or PBMCs came the material, which was cDNA or gDNA.

Study processing details: Reference gene primer amplification in the assay estimated nucleated cell counts. Clones were read by immunoSEQ multiplex PCR, and TCRdb kept only the in-frame ones, dropping some. Clone size and the V and J calls come from that table; the DNA yielded D and trimming. Here the sample spans 90,000 to 100,000 clones, about 88% being singletons. Germline V CDR1 and CDR2: SGHTA, FQGNSA. V lost 5 bases to trimming and J lost 10 bases, with 21 bases between them. This CDR3 region has 15 residues. This sequence was found in a man older than 75 with acute or convalescent COVID-19. V usage is TRBV7-2 and J usage is TRBJ2-1; a weak D match, TRBD2 (6 bases). Specimen: peripheral blood. CDR3 residues: CASSQGDSPVEEQFF. The CDR3 DNA reads TGTGCCAGCAGCCAAGGGGACTCCCCGGTGGAGGAGCAGTTCTTC.